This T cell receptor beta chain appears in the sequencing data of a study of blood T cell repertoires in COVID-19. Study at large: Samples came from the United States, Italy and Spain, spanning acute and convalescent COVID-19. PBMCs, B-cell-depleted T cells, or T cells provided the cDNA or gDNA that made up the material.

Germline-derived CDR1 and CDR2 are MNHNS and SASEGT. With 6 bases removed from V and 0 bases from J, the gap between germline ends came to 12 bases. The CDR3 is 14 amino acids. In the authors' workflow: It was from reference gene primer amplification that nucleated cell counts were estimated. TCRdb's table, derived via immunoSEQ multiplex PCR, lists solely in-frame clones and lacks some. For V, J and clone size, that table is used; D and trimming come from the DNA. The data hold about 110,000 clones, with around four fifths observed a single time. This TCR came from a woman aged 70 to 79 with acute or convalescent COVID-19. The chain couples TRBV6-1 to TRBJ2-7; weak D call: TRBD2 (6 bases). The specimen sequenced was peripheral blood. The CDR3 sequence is CASRASVRSYEQYF. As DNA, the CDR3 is TGTGCCAGCAGGGCTAGCGTCCGCTCCTACGAGCAGTACTTC.